This TCR beta chain was captured in a study of CD8+ T cells in alopecia areata. The study's findings and limits: Whereas mice showed it more clearly, TCR sharing across patients was murkier, possibly because of HLA. For lesional scalp, especially alopecia totalis/universalis, clonality was higher than in normal scalp.

The sample holds a few counts of this clone. Its antigen is not identified. This sample also contains other DNA sequences that code for the same CDR3. This CDR3 contains 14 residues. Germline CDR1 SGDLS, CDR2 YYNGEE. Losses at the gene ends were 3 bases for V and 0 bases for J; bases not matched to a gene: 1. It was cDNA, reverse transcribed from extracted RNA, that served as the sequencing template. Sequenced by immunoSEQ multiplex PCR; TCRdb stores in-frame clones only, minus some. In the table there are under 85,000 clones, about half of which are singletons. The chain couples TRBV9 to TRBJ1-1; TRBD1 agrees at 8 bases. The sequence was obtained from a human donor with alopecia areata. This sample comprised CD8+ T cells sorted from blood, obtained at week 0. CDR3 DNA sequence: TGTGCCAGCAGCGCAGGGGGCTTGAACACTGAAGCTTTCTTT. This translates into CASSAGGLNTEAFF.